Listed below are T cell receptor beta chains from one sample, sequenced in a study of T-cell memory formation after mild COVID-19. TCRdb reanalysed the 5' RACE reads using MiXCR and keeps one entry per CDR3 protein. The table records 470,000 or so distinct CDR3 sequences, 25% of them present only once. Sequencing was performed on PBMCs or a T cell subset sorted from them (not recorded which). The receptors derive from an adult woman who had mild COVID-19 (a few samples of this study predate the infection). Cell type and time point are not known. The CDR3 runs from the conserved cysteine through the conserved F or W. D genes are given only for firm matches. The size of a clone is reported for some rows only, either as once, few or many, or as a class for expanded clones.

v_call	j_call	d_call	clone_size	cdr3_nt	cdr3_aa
TRBV4-2	TRBJ2-5	TRBD2	-	TGTGCCAGCAGCCAACCTACTAGCGGGAGGGTAGATGAGACCCAGTACTTC	CASSQPTSGRVDETQYF
TRBV9	TRBJ1-2	TRBD1	few	TGTGCCAGCAGCGTCGAATGGACAGGGGAAGTCAACTATGGCTACACCTTC	CASSVEWTGEVNYGYTF
TRBV19	TRBJ2-1	-	-	TGTGCCAGTAGTATATGGGGTGCGGGTGGGAATGAGCAGTTCTTC	CASSIWGAGGNEQFF
TRBV4-1	TRBJ2-3	TRBD2	-	TGCGCCAGCAGCCAACTAACTAGCGTGCCTAGCACAGATACGCAGTATTTT	CASSQLTSVPSTDTQYF
TRBV3-1	TRBJ2-7	TRBD2	few	TGTGCCAGCAGCCAGCTAAACGGGGCGGCTAGCGGTTACGAGCAGTACTTC	CASSQLNGAASGYEQYF
TRBV20-1	TRBJ2-7	TRBD1	-	TGCAGTGCTAGAGGAGGAGACAGGGTAAACGAGCAGTACTTC	CSARGGDRVNEQYF
TRBV29-1	TRBJ1-5	TRBD1	-	TGCAGCGTCCCAGGACAGGGAAGCAATCAGCCCCAGCATTTT	CSVPGQGSNQPQHF
TRBV20-1	TRBJ1-1	TRBD1	few	TGCAGTGCTAGAGAGACAGGGGCCCACACTGAAGCTTTCTTT	CSARETGAHTEAFF
TRBV5-1	TRBJ2-2	-	few	TGCGCCAGCAGCCGGATTTCGGGAGCCCTTCGTGACGGGGAGCTGTTTTTT	CASSRISGALRDGELFF
TRBV6-5	TRBJ2-3	-	few	TGTGCCAGCTCAGAGATCGCGGGAGATACGCAGTATTTT	CASSEIAGDTQYF
TRBV11-1	TRBJ2-3	-	-	TGTGCCAGCAGCTTAGTGGAGACAGATACGCAGTATTTT	CASSLVETDTQYF
TRBV18	TRBJ2-3	TRBD1	-	TGTGCCAGCTCAAGGGACAGGACGTACACAGATACGCAGTATTTT	CASSRDRTYTDTQYF
TRBV4-1	TRBJ2-5	TRBD2	few	TGCGCCAGCAGCCAAGATGCAGCGGGGGGGCCGGAGACCCAGTACTTC	CASSQDAAGGPETQYF
TRBV24-1	TRBJ2-3	TRBD1	-	TGTGCCACCAGTGCCGGGACAGGGATTGTTGATACGCAGTATTTT	CATSAGTGIVDTQYF
TRBV30	TRBJ1-1	TRBD1	-	TGTGCCTGGAGTGCCGACAGGGTAACTGAAGCTTTCTTT	CAWSADRVTEAFF
TRBV30	TRBJ2-5	TRBD1	once	TGTGCCTGGACGATCACAGGGGGGCAAGAGACCCAGTACTTC	CAWTITGGQETQYF
TRBV30	TRBJ2-7	TRBD1	once	TGTGCCTGGAGAAACAGGGGATCTCACGAGCAGTACTTC	CAWRNRGSHEQYF
TRBV11-2	TRBJ1-4	-	few	TGTGCCAGCAGCTTAGTTCGGCCAGGCCACAATGAAAAACTGTTTTTT	CASSLVRPGHNEKLFF
TRBV7-7	TRBJ2-1	TRBD1	-	TGTGCTAGCAGCTTAGACCAGGGGGCGCTTAATGAGCAGTTCTTC	CASSLDQGALNEQFF
TRBV30	TRBJ2-3	TRBD1	few	TGTGCCTGGAGTCCCACGGACAGGGGGCGCCGAGATACGCAGTATTTT	CAWSPTDRGRRDTQYF
TRBV30	TRBJ1-5	-	few	TGTGCCTGGGGACAGCGCAATCAGCCCCAGCATTTT	CAWGQRNQPQHF
TRBV7-2	TRBJ1-1	-	once	TGTGCCAGCAGCTTGTCCGGGACTTTGAACACTGAAGCTTTCTTT	CASSLSGTLNTEAFF
TRBV27	TRBJ2-2	TRBD2	few	TGTGCCAGCAGTCCTCCCCGCGGGGGGGCCTACACCGGGGAGCTGTTTTTT	CASSPPRGGAYTGELFF
TRBV3-1	TRBJ1-5	TRBD1	-	TGTGCCAGCAGCCAAGGGGACAGGGGAGGGCAGCCCCAGCATTTT	CASSQGDRGGQPQHF
TRBV20-1	TRBJ2-2	-	few	TGCAGTGCTGGGAACAGGGTTAACGCCGGGGAGCTGTTTTTT	CSAGNRVNAGELFF
TRBV20-1	TRBJ2-7	TRBD1	few	TGCAGTGCACGGGACAGGACCTACGAGCAGTACTTC	CSARDRTYEQYF
TRBV12-3/TRBV12-4	TRBJ2-2	-	-	TGTGCCAGCGGCGGGCTTCGCACCGGGGAGCTGTTTTTT	CASGGLRTGELFF
TRBV7-2	TRBJ2-4	-	many	TGTGCCAGCAGCCCGATTGGGGGGAATCCGTACTTC	CASSPIGGNPYF
TRBV7-9	TRBJ2-7	TRBD2	few	TGTGCCAGCAGCTTAGGGACTAGCGGTCACTCCTACGAGCAGTACTTC	CASSLGTSGHSYEQYF
TRBV7-2	TRBJ2-7	TRBD2	-	TGTGCCAGCAGCTTAGTCGCTAGCGGCTACGAGCAGTACTTC	CASSLVASGYEQYF
TRBV7-2	TRBJ2-5	TRBD2	few	TGTGCCAGCAGCTTAGGGTTAGCGGGGAACCAAGAGACCCAGTACTTC	CASSLGLAGNQETQYF
TRBV25-1	TRBJ2-5	-	-	TGTGCCACCTCAACGGCAGGCCAAGAGACCCAGTACTTC	CATSTAGQETQYF
TRBV4-2	TRBJ2-1	-	-	TGTGCCAGCAGCCAAGATACCAGTGGTGACCTCTACAATGAGCAGTTCTTC	CASSQDTSGDLYNEQFF
TRBV29-1	TRBJ2-3	-	few	TGCAGCGTGGACAGTTACTACGGCACAGATACGCAGTATTTT	CSVDSYYGTDTQYF
TRBV25-1	TRBJ1-2	-	-	TGTGCCAGCAGTGTCAGGGACTCAGGAGCTGGCTACACCTTC	CASSVRDSGAGYTF
TRBV29-1	TRBJ2-7	TRBD2	many	TGCAGCGTTGAAGGGGCTAGCGGGAGATTGGGGGAGCAGTACTTC	CSVEGASGRLGEQYF
TRBV7-9	TRBJ2-7	-	-	TGTGCCAGCAGCCCCGGCGAGTTATCCTACGAGCAGTACTTC	CASSPGELSYEQYF
TRBV10-3	TRBJ2-7	TRBD2	-	TGTGCCATCAGTGAAGGAGCGGGACTAGCGAAGAACGAGCAGTACTTC	CAISEGAGLAKNEQYF
TRBV12-3/TRBV12-4	TRBJ2-7	-	-	TGTGCCAGCAGATTAAGCGGATCCTACGAGCAGTACTTC	CASRLSGSYEQYF
TRBV30	TRBJ2-7	-	many	TGTGCCTGGACGGGACACAGAGCCTACGAGCAGTACTTC	CAWTGHRAYEQYF
TRBV15	TRBJ1-1	-	-	TGTGCCACCAGCAGAGATAAGAGTCGACAGGTAATGAACACTGAAGCTTTCTTT	CATSRDKSRQVMNTEAFF
TRBV29-1	TRBJ2-7	TRBD1	-	TGCAGCGTTGCAGGGGGCTCCTACGAGCAGTACTTC	CSVAGGSYEQYF
TRBV2	TRBJ2-3	-	-	TGTGCCAGCGCCAAACTGAGCCTTAAATCGGCAGATACGCAGTATTTT	CASAKLSLKSADTQYF
TRBV4-1	TRBJ1-1	-	-	TGCGCCAGCAGCCTGAGCGCGGGCACTGAAGCTTTCTTT	CASSLSAGTEAFF
TRBV7-9	TRBJ2-1	-	-	TGTGCCAGCAGCCACCCCCGGGTGCGAGAGCAGTTCTTC	CASSHPRVREQFF
TRBV5-1	TRBJ1-4	TRBD1	-	TGCGCCAGCGCTCCAGGGCCAGGGGGTGAAAAACTGTTTTTT	CASAPGPGGEKLFF
TRBV6-1	TRBJ2-2	-	few	TGTGCCAGCAGTGGACGGTTAGGACTCTTGAACACCGGGGAGCTGTTTTTT	CASSGRLGLLNTGELFF
TRBV4-3	TRBJ2-5	-	-	TGCGCCAGCGAAAAGAGGACAGCGGGACCCCAGGAGACCCAGTACTTC	CASEKRTAGPQETQYF
TRBV27	TRBJ1-5	-	few	TGTGCCAGCACCCCTGTGGGGGGCAATCAGCCCCAGCATTTT	CASTPVGGNQPQHF
TRBV7-3	TRBJ2-5	-	-	TGTGCCAGCAGCTTAATGGGGCAAGAGACCCAGTACTTC	CASSLMGQETQYF